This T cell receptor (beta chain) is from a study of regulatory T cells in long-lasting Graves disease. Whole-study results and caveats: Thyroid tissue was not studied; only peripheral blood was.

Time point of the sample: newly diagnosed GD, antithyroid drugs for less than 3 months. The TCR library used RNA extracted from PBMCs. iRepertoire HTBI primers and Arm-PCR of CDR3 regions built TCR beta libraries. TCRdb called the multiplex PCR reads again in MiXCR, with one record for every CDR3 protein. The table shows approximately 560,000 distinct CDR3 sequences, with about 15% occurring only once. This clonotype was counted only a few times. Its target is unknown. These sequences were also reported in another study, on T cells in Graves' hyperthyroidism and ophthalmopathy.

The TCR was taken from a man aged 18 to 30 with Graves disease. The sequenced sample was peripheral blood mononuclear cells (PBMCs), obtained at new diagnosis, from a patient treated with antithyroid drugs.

Here the CDR3 reads CASSYLGTDGEKLFF. As DNA, the CDR3 is TGTGCCAGCAGTTACTTAGGGACGGACGGGGAAAAACTGTTTTTT. The chain recombines TRBV6-5 with TRBJ1-4; D possibly corresponds to TRBD1 (5 bases). The germline CDR1 and CDR2 sequences are MNHEY and SVGAGI. Trimming stripped 1 base from V and 8 bases from J, with 14 bases between. This CDR3 is 15 amino acids long.